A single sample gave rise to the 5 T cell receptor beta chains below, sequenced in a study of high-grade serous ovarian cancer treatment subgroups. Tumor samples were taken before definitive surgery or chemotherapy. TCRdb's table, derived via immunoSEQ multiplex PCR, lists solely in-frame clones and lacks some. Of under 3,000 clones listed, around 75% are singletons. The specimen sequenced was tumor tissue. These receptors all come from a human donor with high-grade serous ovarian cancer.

CDR3 region: CASSSVVSSYEQYF. The CDR3 bases are TGCGCCAGCAGCTCGGTCGTTTCCTCCTACGAGCAGTACTTC. The rearrangement links TRBV5-1 to TRBJ2-7, with D unresolved. Trimming took off 3 bases at V and 0 bases at J, with 10 bases between the two ends. The CDR3 extends over 14 amino acids. CDR1 is SGHRS, CDR2 YFSETQ, per germline. The whole variable domain, filled in from reference TRBV5-1 and TRBJ2-7, reads KAGVTQTPRYLIKTRGQQVTLSCSPISGHRSVSWYQQTPGQGLQFLFEYFSETQRNKGNFPGRFSGRQFSNSRSEMNVSTLELGDSALYLCASSSVVSSYEQYFGPGTRLTVT.

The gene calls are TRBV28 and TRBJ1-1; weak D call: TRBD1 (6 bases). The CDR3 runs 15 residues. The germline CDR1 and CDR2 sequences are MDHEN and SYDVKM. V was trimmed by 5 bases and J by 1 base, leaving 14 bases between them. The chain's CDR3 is CASSAPGTPNTEAFF. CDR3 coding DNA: TGTGCCAGCAGTGCACCCGGGACACCGAACACTGAAGCTTTCTTT. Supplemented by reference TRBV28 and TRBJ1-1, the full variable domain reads DVKVTQSSRYLVKRTGEKVFLECVQDMDHENMFWYRQDPGLGLRLIYFSYDVKMKEKGDIPEGYSVSREKKERFSLILESASTNQTSMYLCASSAPGTPNTEAFFGQGTRLTVV.

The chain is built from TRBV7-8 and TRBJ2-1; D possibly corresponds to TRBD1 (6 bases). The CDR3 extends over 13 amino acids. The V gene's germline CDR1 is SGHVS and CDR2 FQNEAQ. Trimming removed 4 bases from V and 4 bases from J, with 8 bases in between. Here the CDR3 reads CASSSQGYNEQFF. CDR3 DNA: TGTGCCAGCAGCTCCCAGGGGTACAATGAGCAGTTCTTC.

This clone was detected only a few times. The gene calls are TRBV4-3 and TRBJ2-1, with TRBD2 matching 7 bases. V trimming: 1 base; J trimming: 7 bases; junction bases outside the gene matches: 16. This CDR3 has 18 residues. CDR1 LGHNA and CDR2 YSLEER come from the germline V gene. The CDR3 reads CASSQAPQTSAVGNEQFF. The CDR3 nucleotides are TGCGCCAGCAGCCAAGCACCACAAACTAGCGCAGTAGGGAATGAGCAGTTCTTC.

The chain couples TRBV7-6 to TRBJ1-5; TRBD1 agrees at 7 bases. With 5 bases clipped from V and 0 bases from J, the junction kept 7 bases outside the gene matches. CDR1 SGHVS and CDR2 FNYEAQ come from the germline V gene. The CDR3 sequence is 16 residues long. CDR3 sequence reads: CASSPGTVNSNQPQHF. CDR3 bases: TGTGCCAGCAGCCCTGGGACAGTTAATAGCAATCAGCCCCAGCATTTT.